The TCR beta chain under discussion was sequenced for a study of Graves' ophthalmopathy and Graves' hyperthyroidism. Study-level information: Where ophthalmopathy was absent within 18 months of follow-up, hyperthyroidism was stable.

The authors amplified TCR beta CDR3 regions, and they did so from RNA transcripts for repertoire sequencing. Scientists carried out first-round RT-PCR using HTBI primers and then a second-round multiplex PCR. TCRdb itself ran the multiplex PCR reads through MiXCR, one entry per CDR3 protein. The data contain about 600,000 distinct CDR3 sequences, 35% to 40% of them singletons. Points on this clonotype: This may arise from a read error, as a much more abundant clone is one base away.

Germline CDR1 and CDR2: SGHAT and FQDESV (reference sequence). The CDR3 length is 14 residues. Aged 18 to 65, hyperthyroidism patients had been newly diagnosed, with under 2 months' duration. Researchers turned away patients with other autoimmune diseases, uncontrolled infections, pregnancy or lactation. Diagnoses were established from clinical symptoms, serum thyroxine, TRAb, thyroid ultrasound and orbital computed tomography. This chain joins TRBV11-1 and TRBJ2-2, with D possibly TRBD2 on 5 matching bases. The clonotype was recovered from an adult man with Graves' hyperthyroidism. Sequenced input: peripheral blood or thyroid tissue (not recorded which). The CDR3 region is CASGLELATGELFF. DNA of the CDR3: TGTGCCAGCGGCTTAGAGCTAGCCACCGGGGAGCTGTTTTTT.